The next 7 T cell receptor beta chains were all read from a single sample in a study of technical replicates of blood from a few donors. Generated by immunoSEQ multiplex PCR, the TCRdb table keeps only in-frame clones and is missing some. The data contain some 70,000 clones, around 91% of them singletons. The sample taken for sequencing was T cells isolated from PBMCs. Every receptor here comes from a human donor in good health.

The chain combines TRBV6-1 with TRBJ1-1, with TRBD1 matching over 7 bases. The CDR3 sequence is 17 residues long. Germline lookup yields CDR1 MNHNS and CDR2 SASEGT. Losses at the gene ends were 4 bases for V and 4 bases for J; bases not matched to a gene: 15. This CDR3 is CASSVWVALGDSTEAFF. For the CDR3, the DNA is TGTGCCAGCAGTGTCTGGGTGGCTCTTGGGGACAGCACTGAAGCTTTCTTT.

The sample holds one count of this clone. The CDR3 nucleotides are TGTGCCAGCTCGGTAGTGGGGACATACTATGGCTACACCTTC. Amino acids: CASSVVGTYYGYTF. The J gene is TRBJ1-2, the V gene TRBV27, with D perhaps TRBD1 (6 bases). Germline V gene sequence: CDR1 MNHEY, CDR2 SMNVEV (reference sequence). There are 14 residues in the CDR3. Trimming removed 8 bases from V and 3 bases from J, with 16 bases in between.

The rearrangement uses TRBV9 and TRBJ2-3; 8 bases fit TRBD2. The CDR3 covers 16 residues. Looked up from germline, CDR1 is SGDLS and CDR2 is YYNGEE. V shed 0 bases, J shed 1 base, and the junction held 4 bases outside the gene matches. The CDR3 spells CASSVESGRGTDTQYF. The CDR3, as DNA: TGTGCCAGCAGCGTAGAGAGCGGGAGAGGCACAGATACGCAGTATTTT.

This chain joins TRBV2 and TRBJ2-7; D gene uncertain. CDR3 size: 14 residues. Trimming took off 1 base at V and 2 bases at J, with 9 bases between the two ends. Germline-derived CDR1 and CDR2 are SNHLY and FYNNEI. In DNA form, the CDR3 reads TGTGCCAGCAGTGAAGTAACCAGGCCCTACGAGCAGTACTTC. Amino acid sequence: CASSEVTRPYEQYF.

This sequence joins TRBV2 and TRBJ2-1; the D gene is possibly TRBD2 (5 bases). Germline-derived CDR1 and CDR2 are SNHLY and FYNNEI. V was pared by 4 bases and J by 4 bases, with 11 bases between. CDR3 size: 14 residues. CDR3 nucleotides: TGTGCCAGCAGTGTTGGGAGTCAATACAATGAGCAGTTCTTC. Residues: CASSVGSQYNEQFF.

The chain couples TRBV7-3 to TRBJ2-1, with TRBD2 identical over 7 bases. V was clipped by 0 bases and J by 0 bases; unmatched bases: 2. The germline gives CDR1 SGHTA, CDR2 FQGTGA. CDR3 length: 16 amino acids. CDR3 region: CASSLTWEGSYNEQFF. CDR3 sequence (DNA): TGTGCCAGCAGCTTAACGTGGGAGGGCTCCTACAATGAGCAGTTCTTC.

CDR3 region: CASSVLINSYEQYF. The CDR3 DNA reads TGTGCCAGTAGCGTCCTAATTAACTCCTACGAGCAGTACTTC. This chain uses TRBV19 with TRBJ2-7; D is unclear. This CDR3 region has 14 residues. Germline V gives CDR1 LNHDA, CDR2 SQIVND (reference sequence). Trimming removed 6 bases at V and 0 bases at J, with 12 bases between.